The 29 T cell receptor beta chains in this list originate from one sample, sequenced in a study of blood T cells in healthy people across ages. A J-beta primer mix and a sample-barcoded 5' primer were used in a second PCR of about 6 to 12 cycles. One entry per CDR3 protein results from TCRdb running MiXCR on the 5' RACE reads. The table shows 1.5 million to 1.8 million distinct CDR3 sequences, with 40% to 45% occurring only once. The material sequenced was blood. The receptors were sampled from a woman younger than 30 in good health.

This clonotype was observed a few times. The J gene is TRBJ2-5, the V gene TRBV7-2; the D is unclear. Germline assignment: CDR1 SGHTA and CDR2 FQGNSA. Trimming took off 5 bases at V and 0 bases at J, with 4 bases between the two ends. This CDR3 contains 12 residues. In DNA, the CDR3 is TGTGCCAGCAGCGCACACCAAGAGACCCAGTACTTC. Residues: CASSAHQETQYF.

This clonotype was counted a few times. The V call is TRBV20-1, the J call TRBJ2-7; TRBD2 is a possible D gene (6 bases). V was shortened by 6 bases and J by 1 base, with 13 bases between the two germline ends. The CDR3 covers 13 residues. CDR1 and CDR2 (germline): DFQATT, SNEGSKA (reference sequence). Here the CDR3 reads CSAEGFGSYEQYF. As DNA, the CDR3 is TGCAGTGCGGAGGGTTTTGGGTCCTACGAGCAGTACTTC.

The J gene is TRBJ1-1, the V gene TRBV6-1; D remains ambiguous. The germline CDR1 and CDR2 sequences are MNHNS and SASEGT. The CDR3 has 10 residues. CDR3 residues: CFIGVGEAFF. The CDR3 DNA sequence: TGTTTCATTGGAGTGGGTGAAGCTTTCTTT.

The chain combines TRBV6-5 with TRBJ1-1; D gene ambiguous. Trimming shortened V by 7 bases and J by 4 bases, and 16 bases separated the two germline ends. The CDR3 sequence is 14 residues long. Germline CDR1 is MNHEY and CDR2 is SVGAGI. CDR3 in DNA: TGTGCCAGCACCCCCAGGCAAACGGGCACTGAAGCTTTCTTT. Translated, it gives CASTPRQTGTEAFF.

The chain joins TRBV20-1 to TRBJ1-4; TRBD1 matches 7 bases. There are 12 residues in the CDR3. Germline CDR1 and CDR2: DFQATT and SNEGSKA (reference sequence). The trim removed 4 bases at V and 8 bases at J, leaving 4 bases unmatched. The DNA for the CDR3 is TGCAGTGCTAAAGGGGGCACCGAAAAACTGTTTTTT. It codes for CSAKGGTEKLFF.

This clonotype was recorded a few times. J is TRBJ2-3 and V is TRBV21-1; the table's D call TRBD2 went unverified against the DNA. TRBV21-1 is classified as a pseudogene. CDR3 length: 18 amino acids. The CDR3 DNA follows: TGTGCCAGCAGCAAACCTTTCACGGGGGCTAGCTTCACAGATACGCAGTATTTT. Its protein is CASSKPFTGASFTDTQYF.

The chain carries TRBV20-1 and TRBJ1-3; a weak D match, TRBD1 (5 bases). This CDR3 is 14 amino acids long. V lost 6 bases, J lost 4 bases, and 16 bases lay in between. Germline CDR1 is DFQATT and CDR2 is SNEGSKA (reference sequence). The CDR3, as DNA: TGCAGTGCCGAAGGCGGGACCCTAGGAAACACCATATATTTT. This sequence encodes CSAEGGTLGNTIYF.

This chain connects TRBV5-1 to TRBJ2-5; the D is unclear. Germline CDR1 is SGHRS and CDR2 is YFSETQ. The CDR3 consists of 17 residues. Deletions cut 0 bases from V and 1 base from J, with 16 bases between. The CDR3 reads CASSLAWSDLLQETQYF. The CDR3 DNA reads TGCGCCAGCAGCTTGGCCTGGTCAGACTTACTCCAAGAGACCCAGTACTTC. The full variable domain, in which reference TRBV5-1 and TRBJ2-5 provide the parts outside the CDR3, is KAGVTQTPRYLIKTRGQQVTLSCSPISGHRSVSWYQQTPGQGLQFLFEYFSETQRNKGNFPGRFSGRQFSNSRSEMNVSTLELGDSALYLCASSLAWSDLLQETQYFGPGTRLLVL.

This clonotype has more than one count but fewer than ten. This could be a read error, since a much larger clone is one nucleotide away. The chain joins TRBV5-1 to TRBJ2-3, with D possibly being TRBD1 or TRBD2 (5 bases each). Per the germline V gene, CDR1 is SGHRS and CDR2 is YFSETQ. CDR3 length: 13 amino acids. In DNA, the CDR3 is TGCGCCAGCAGCTTCCAGGGACCAGATACGCGGTATTTT. This translates into CASSFQGPDTRYF.

V gene TRBV7-2 combines with J gene TRBJ1-4; possibly TRBD1 for D (5 bases). Between the trimmed V and J ends, which lost 6 bases and 0 bases, there was a span of 11 bases. The CDR3 extends over 15 amino acids. The germline V gene has CDR1 SGHTA and CDR2 FQGNSA. CDR3 DNA sequence: TGTGCCAGCAGACCCGAGGGGACAACTAATGAAAAACTGTTTTTT. Translated: CASRPEGTTNEKLFF.

This chain links TRBV20-1 with TRBJ2-1; D not certain. The length of the CDR3 is 12 residues. Germline V gene data show CDR1 as DFQATT and CDR2 as SNEGSKA (reference sequence). The ends were cut back, 5 bases at V and 3 bases at J, with 8 bases in the middle. CDR3 region: CSALWGYNEQFF. The DNA for the CDR3 is TGCAGTGCTTTGTGGGGCTACAATGAGCAGTTCTTC.

This chain links TRBV20-1 with TRBJ2-1, with a tentative D call TRBD2 (6 bases). This CDR3 region has 14 residues. Trimming removed 6 bases at V and 0 bases at J, with 12 bases between. Per the germline V gene, CDR1 is DFQATT and CDR2 is SNEGSKA (reference sequence). In DNA form, the CDR3 reads TGCAGTGCCTTAATCGGGGGCTCCTACAATGAGCAGTTCTTC. It encodes CSALIGGSYNEQFF.

This clonotype was observed a single time. The V and J genes are TRBV3-1 and TRBJ2-1, with D maybe TRBD1 (6 bases). There are 15 residues in the CDR3. The germline gives CDR1 LGHDT, CDR2 YNNKEL (reference sequence). V was cut by 0 bases and J by 4 bases, with 10 bases left in between. The CDR3, as DNA: TGTGCCAGCAGCCAAGAGGGGGCCGAATACAATGAGCAGTTCTTC. As protein: CASSQEGAEYNEQFF.

A few counts support this clonotype. The chain couples TRBV29-1 to TRBJ2-7; D not resolved. V gave up 1 base and J gave up 0 bases, with 10 bases separating them. CDR3 length equals 14 residues. From germline, CDR1 is SQVTM and CDR2 ANQGSEA. Written as DNA, the CDR3 is TGCAGCGTTGAAGGATCAGGAAGCTCCTACGAGCAGTACTTC. It yields the protein CSVEGSGSSYEQYF.

V gene TRBV6-2 or TRBV6-3 combines with J gene TRBJ2-5, with TRBD2 matching 11 bases. There are 12 residues in the CDR3. Germline-derived CDR1 and CDR2 are MNHEY and SVGEGT. V was pared by 5 bases and J by 11 bases, with 4 bases of the junction left unmatched. In DNA form, the CDR3 reads TGTGCCAGCAGTCTAGGACTAGCGGGTCAGTACTTC. This sequence encodes CASSLGLAGQYF.

V is TRBV4-1 and J is TRBJ2-3, with 8 nucleotides matching TRBD2. The germline V gene encodes CDR1 MGHRA and CDR2 YSYEKL. V shed 3 bases, J shed 1 base, and the junction held 3 bases outside the gene matches. The CDR3 is 15 amino acids. The CDR3, as DNA: TGCGCCAGCAGCCAGCCGGGACTAGGCACAGATACGCAGTATTTT. The encoded protein is CASSQPGLGTDTQYF.

The chain combines TRBV20-1 with TRBJ1-5; perhaps TRBD1 as D (6 bases). The CDR3 contains 15 residues. Trimming took 0 bases from V and 2 from J, leaving 11 bases between them. The V gene's germline CDR1 is DFQATT and CDR2 SNEGSKA (reference sequence). The CDR3 is CSARDQSGGNQPQHF. In nucleotides, the CDR3 is TGCAGTGCTAGAGATCAATCAGGGGGCAATCAGCCCCAGCATTTT.

The chain employs TRBV28 and TRBJ2-7, with D possibly TRBD1 on 6 matching bases. Germline assignment: CDR1 MDHEN and CDR2 SYDVKM. The length of the CDR3 is 15 residues. V lost 6 bases and J 0 bases, leaving 15 bases between the germline ends. DNA for the CDR3: TGTGCCAGCAGCCCCCGGGACATACTCTCCTACGAGCAGTACTTC. Translated: CASSPRDILSYEQYF.

This sequence joins TRBV2 and TRBJ2-1; either TRBD1 or TRBD2 may fit D (5 bases each). V was clipped by 7 bases and J by 8 bases, with 21 bases between them. The germline gives CDR1 SNHLY, CDR2 FYNNEI. The CDR3 runs 15 residues. The CDR3: CASTGAPLQKDEQFF. The CDR3 DNA follows: TGTGCCAGCACCGGGGCCCCCTTACAGAAAGATGAGCAGTTCTTC.

The chain combines TRBV20-1 with TRBJ2-1; 11 nucleotides match TRBD2. J lost 4 bases, V lost 7 bases, and 6 bases had no gene match. Looked up from germline, CDR1 is DFQATT and CDR2 is SNEGSKA (reference sequence). This CDR3 spans 14 amino acids. For the CDR3, the DNA is TGCAGTGTTAAGGGACTAGCGGAATACAATGAGCAGTTCTTC. This translates into CSVKGLAEYNEQFF.

The chain carries TRBV4-1 and TRBJ1-2; D ambiguous. From germline, CDR1 is MGHRA and CDR2 YSYEKL. The CDR3 has 13 amino acids. V was trimmed by 1 base and J by 4 bases, leaving 7 bases between them. CDR3 region: CASSQGSVYGYTF. As DNA, the CDR3 is TGCGCCAGCAGCCAAGGGTCAGTCTATGGCTACACCTTC.

The chain uses TRBV7-9 and TRBJ2-2, with D possibly called TRBD1 or TRBD2 (5 bases each). Per germline, CDR1 SEHNR and CDR2 FQNEAQ (reference sequence). Trimming removed 2 bases from V and 0 bases from J, with 19 bases in between. CDR3 length: 19 residues. In nucleotides, the CDR3 is TGTGCCAGCAGCTTATTTTCGATGTTCGGGACCTCGAACACCGGGGAGCTGTTTTTT. Its translation: CASSLFSMFGTSNTGELFF.

V gene TRBV28 combines with J gene TRBJ2-3; TRBD2 might be the D (5 bases). V was clipped by 5 bases and J by 6 bases, with 21 bases between them. CDR3 length: 16 amino acids. From germline, CDR1 is MDHEN and CDR2 SYDVKM. The CDR3 sequence is CASSPLGLQEGDTQYF. In DNA, the CDR3 is TGTGCCAGCAGTCCCCTCGGACTCCAAGAAGGGGATACGCAGTATTTT.

This clonotype was seen a few times. The rearrangement joins TRBV4-3 to TRBJ2-5, with unresolved D. V shed 0 bases and J shed 2 bases, with 10 bases lying between them. Germline assignment: CDR1 LGHNA and CDR2 YSLEER. The CDR3 contains 15 residues. The CDR3 region is CASSQEDRPQETQYF. The CDR3 coding sequence is TGCGCCAGCAGCCAAGAAGATAGGCCTCAAGAGACCCAGTACTTC.

In its sample, this clonotype was seen once. Written as DNA, the CDR3 is TGTGCCAGCAGCCATAGCGGGACGATTTACGAGCAGTACTTC. The encoded protein is CASSHSGTIYEQYF. The chain uses TRBV11-2 and TRBJ2-7, with 8 bases aligning to TRBD2. The CDR3 is 14 amino acids. V dropped 5 bases and J dropped 4; count of bases not matched to a gene: 7. The germline gives CDR1 SGHAT, CDR2 FQNNGV.

The chain recombines TRBV4-3 with TRBJ2-1, with D perhaps TRBD1 (5 bases). V lost 0 bases and J lost 2, with 14 bases in between. The CDR3 spans 17 residues. Germline loops: CDR1 LGHNA, CDR2 YSLEER. In DNA form, the CDR3 reads TGCGCCAGCAGCCAAGATCTAACCCGGACAACCTACAATGAGCAGTTCTTC. Translating gives CASSQDLTRTTYNEQFF.

This clonotype turned up a few times. V is TRBV13 and J is TRBJ2-4; 9 nucleotides match TRBD1. The end of the DNA aligns better with TRBJ2-7, so the J call may be wrong. Germline V CDR1 and CDR2: PRHDT, FYEKMQ (reference sequence). This CDR3 has 15 amino acids. CDR3 DNA: TGTGCCAGCAGCACTACAGGGGGCGCAACCTACGAGCAGTACTTC. Translating it yields CASSTTGGATYEQYF.

V and J are TRBV20-1 and TRBJ1-1; possible D gene TRBD1, 5 bases. The ends were cut back, 5 bases at V and 6 bases at J, with 10 bases in the middle. This CDR3 has 11 residues. Per germline, CDR1 DFQATT and CDR2 SNEGSKA (reference sequence). The CDR3 DNA follows: TGCAGTGCTCTTCAGGGCCCTGAAGCTTTCTTT. As protein: CSALQGPEAFF.

CDR3 residues: CASSLDTSSNQPQHF. The CDR3 DNA follows: TGCGCCAGCAGCCTGGACACCTCGAGCAATCAGCCCCAGCATTTT. The V call is TRBV5-1, the J call TRBJ1-5; maybe TRBD1 (5 bases). This CDR3 spans 15 amino acids. V lost 4 bases, J lost 1 base, and 12 bases lay in between. In germline, CDR1 is SGHRS, CDR2 YFSETQ.